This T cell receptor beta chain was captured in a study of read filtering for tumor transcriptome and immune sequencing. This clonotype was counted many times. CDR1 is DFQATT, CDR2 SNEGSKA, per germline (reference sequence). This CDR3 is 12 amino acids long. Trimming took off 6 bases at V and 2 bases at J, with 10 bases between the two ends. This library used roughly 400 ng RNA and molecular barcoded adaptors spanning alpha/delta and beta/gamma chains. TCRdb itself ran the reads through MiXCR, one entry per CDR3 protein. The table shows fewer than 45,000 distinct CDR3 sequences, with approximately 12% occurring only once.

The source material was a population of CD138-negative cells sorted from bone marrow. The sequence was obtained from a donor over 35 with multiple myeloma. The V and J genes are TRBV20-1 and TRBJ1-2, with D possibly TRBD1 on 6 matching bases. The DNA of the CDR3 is TGCAGTGCCCCAGGACAGAACTATGGCTACACCTTC. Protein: CSAPGQNYGYTF.